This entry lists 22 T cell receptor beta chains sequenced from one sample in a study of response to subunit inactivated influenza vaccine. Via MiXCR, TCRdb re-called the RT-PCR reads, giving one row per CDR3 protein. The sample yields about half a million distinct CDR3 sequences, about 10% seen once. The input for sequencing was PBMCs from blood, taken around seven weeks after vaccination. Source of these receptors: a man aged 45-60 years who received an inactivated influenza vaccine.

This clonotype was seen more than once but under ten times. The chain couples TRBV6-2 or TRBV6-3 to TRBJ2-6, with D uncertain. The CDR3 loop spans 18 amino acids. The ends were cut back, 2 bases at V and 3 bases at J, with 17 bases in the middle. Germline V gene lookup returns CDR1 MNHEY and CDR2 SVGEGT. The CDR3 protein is CASSYPPPTANGANVLTF. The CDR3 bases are TGTGCCAGCAGTTACCCCCCTCCAACGGCAAATGGGGCCAACGTCCTGACTTTC.

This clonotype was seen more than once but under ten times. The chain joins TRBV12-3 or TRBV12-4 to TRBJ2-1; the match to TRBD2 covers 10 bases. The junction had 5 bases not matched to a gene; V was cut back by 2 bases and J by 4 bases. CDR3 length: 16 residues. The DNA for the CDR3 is TGTGCCAGCAGTTTAATGGCTAGCGGGGGATACAATGAGCAGTTCTTC. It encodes CASSLMASGGYNEQFF.

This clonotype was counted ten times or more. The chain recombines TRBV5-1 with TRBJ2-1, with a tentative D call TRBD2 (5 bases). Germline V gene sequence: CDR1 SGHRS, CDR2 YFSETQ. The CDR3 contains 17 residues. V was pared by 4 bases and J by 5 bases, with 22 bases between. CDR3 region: CASSRNQDSALDNEQFF. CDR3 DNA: TGCGCCAGCAGCCGGAACCAGGACTCAGCTTTGGACAATGAGCAGTTCTTC.

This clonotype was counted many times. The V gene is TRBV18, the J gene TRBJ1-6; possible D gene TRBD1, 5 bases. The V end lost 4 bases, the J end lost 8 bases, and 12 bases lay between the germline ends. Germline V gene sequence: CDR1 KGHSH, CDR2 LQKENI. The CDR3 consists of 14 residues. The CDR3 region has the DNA TGTGCCAGCTCACTCCGGGACGAGGATTCACCCCTCCACTTT. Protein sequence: CASSLRDEDSPLHF.

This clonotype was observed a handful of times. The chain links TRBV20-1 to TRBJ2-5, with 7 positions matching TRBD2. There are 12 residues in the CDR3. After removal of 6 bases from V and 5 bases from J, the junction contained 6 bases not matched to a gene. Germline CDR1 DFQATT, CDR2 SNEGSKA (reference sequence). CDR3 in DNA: TGCAGTGCGGGGGGGGTTATTGAGACCCAGTACTTC. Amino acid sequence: CSAGGVIETQYF.

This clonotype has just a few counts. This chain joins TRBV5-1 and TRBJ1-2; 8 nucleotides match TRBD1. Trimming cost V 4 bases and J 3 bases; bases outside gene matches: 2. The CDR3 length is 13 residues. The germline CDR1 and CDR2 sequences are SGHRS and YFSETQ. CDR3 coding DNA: TGCGCCAGCAGCCCGACAGGGGACTATGGCTACACCTTC. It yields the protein CASSPTGDYGYTF.

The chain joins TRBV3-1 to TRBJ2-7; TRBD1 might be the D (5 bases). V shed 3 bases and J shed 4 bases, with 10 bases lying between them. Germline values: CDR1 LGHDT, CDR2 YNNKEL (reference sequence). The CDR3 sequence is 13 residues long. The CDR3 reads CASSQDTKYEQYF. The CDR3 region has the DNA TGTGCCAGCAGCCAGGACACCAAATACGAGCAGTACTTC.

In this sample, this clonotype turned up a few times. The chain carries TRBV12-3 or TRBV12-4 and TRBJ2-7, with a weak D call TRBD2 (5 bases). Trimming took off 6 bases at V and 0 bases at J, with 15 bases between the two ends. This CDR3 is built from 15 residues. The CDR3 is CASSPSGISSYEQYF. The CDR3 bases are TGTGCCAGCAGCCCGAGCGGTATTTCCTCCTACGAGCAGTACTTC.

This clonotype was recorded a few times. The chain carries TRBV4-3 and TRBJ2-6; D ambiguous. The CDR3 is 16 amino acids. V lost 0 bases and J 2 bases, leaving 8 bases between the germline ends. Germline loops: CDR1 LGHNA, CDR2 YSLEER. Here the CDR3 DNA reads TGCGCCAGCAGCCAAGATCGTGGACCTGGGGCCAACGTCCTGACTTTC. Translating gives CASSQDRGPGANVLTF.

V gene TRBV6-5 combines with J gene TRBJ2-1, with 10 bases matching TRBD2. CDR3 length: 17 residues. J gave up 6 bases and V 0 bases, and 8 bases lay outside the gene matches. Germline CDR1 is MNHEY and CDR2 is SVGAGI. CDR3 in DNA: TGTGCCAGCAGTTACTCGATATCTAGCGGGAGCGTCAATGAGCAGTTCTTC. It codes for CASSYSISSGSVNEQFF.

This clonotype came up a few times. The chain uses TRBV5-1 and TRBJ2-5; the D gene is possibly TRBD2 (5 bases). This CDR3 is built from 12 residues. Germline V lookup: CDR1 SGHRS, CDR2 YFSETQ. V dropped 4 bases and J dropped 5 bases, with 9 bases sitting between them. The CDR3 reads CASSTGKETQYF. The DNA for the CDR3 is TGCGCCAGCAGCACCGGGAAGGAGACCCAGTACTTC.

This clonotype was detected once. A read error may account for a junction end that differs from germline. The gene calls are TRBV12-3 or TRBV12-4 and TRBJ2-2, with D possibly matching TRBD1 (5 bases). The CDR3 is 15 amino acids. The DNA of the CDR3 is TGTGCCATCAGTTTTCGGCAGGGAAGGACCGGGGAGCTGTTTTTT. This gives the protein CAISFRQGRTGELFF.

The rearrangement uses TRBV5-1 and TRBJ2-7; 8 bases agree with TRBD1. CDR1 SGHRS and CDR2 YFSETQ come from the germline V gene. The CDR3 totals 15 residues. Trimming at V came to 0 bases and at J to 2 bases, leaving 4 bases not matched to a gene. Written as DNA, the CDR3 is TGCGCCAGCAGCTTGGAAGCAGGGGGCACCTACGAGCAGTACTTC. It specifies CASSLEAGGTYEQYF.

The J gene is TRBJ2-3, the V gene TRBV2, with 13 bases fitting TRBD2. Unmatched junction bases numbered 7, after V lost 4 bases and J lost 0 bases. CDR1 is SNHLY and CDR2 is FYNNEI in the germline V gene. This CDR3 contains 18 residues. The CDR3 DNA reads TGTGCCAGCAGTGTTCGGACTAGCGGGGGCCCTAGCACAGATACGCAGTATTTT. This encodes CASSVRTSGGPSTDTQYF.

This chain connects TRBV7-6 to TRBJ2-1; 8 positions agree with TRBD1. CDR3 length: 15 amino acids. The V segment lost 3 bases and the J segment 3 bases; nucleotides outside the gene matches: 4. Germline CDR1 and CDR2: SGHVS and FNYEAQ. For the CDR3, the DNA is TGTGCCAGCAGCTTGGGACAGGCGATCTACAATGAGCAGTTCTTC. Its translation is CASSLGQAIYNEQFF.

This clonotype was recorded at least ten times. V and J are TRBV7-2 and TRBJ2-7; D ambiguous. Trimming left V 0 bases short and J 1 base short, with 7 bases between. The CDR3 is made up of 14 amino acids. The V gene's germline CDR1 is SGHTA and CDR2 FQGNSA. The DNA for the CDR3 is TGTGCCAGCAGCTTAGCAGGTCGGTCCTACGAGCAGTACTTC. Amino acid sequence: CASSLAGRSYEQYF.

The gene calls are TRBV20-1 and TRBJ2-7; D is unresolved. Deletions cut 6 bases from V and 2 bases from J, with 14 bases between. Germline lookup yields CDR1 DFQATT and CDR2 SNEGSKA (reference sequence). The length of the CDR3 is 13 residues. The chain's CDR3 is CSAPTGSTYEQYF. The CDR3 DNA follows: TGCAGTGCCCCAACGGGCTCCACCTACGAGCAGTACTTC.

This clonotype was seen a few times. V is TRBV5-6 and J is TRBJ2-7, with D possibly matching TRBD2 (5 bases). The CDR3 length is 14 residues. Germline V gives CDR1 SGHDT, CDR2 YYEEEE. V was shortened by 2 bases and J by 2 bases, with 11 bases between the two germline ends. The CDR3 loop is CASSFRGNTYEQYF. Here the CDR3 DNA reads TGTGCCAGCAGCTTTAGAGGGAATACCTACGAGCAGTACTTC.

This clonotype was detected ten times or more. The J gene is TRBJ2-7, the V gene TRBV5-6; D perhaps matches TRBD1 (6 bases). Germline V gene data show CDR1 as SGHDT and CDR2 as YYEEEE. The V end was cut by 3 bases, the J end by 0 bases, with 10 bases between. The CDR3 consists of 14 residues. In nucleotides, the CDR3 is TGTGCCAGCAGCTACCGGGACATCTCCTACGAGCAGTACTTC. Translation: CASSYRDISYEQYF.

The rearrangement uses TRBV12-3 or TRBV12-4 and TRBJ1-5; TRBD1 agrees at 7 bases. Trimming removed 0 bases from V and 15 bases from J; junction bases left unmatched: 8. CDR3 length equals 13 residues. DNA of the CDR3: TGTGCCAGCAGTTTAGCGGACAGGTCCCCTCCGCATTTT. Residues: CASSLADRSPPHF.

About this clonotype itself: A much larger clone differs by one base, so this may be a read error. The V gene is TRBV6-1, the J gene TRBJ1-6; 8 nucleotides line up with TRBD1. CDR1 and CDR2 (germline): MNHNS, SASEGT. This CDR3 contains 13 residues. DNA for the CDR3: TGTGTCAGCAGAGGACAGGGTAATTCACCCCTCCACTTT. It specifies CVSRGQGNSPLHF.

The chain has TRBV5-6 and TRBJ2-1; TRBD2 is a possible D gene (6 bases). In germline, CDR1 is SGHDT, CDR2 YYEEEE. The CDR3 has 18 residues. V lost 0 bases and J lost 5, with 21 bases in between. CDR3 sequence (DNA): TGTGCCAGCAGCTTGGTCGGGGGAGGCAGACTATATCACAATGAGCAGTTCTTC. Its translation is CASSLVGGGRLYHNEQFF.